This T cell receptor (beta chain) originates from a study of siplizumab effects on memory and regulatory T cells (dated by TCRdb to the late 2010s). The study in broad terms: The effect of the anti-CD2 antibody siplizumab on alloreactive T-cell subsets was examined in allogeneic mixed lymphocyte reactions constructed from human PBMCs.

Library creation used the immunoSEQ multiplex PCR assay. About 10^5 TCR templates per sample were assayed by the deep sequencing platform. Genomic DNA extracted from sorted T cells was used for TCRbeta CDR3 sequencing. The authors' pipeline ran thus. The R programming language was used for clonal analysis of the TCRbeta CDR3 data. Alloreactive CD4+ and CD8+ clones were identified by comparing unstimulated samples to CFSE-low samples taken after the reaction. Alloreactive CD4+ clones were assigned to regulatory or non-regulatory origin by matching sequences to sorted unstimulated Treg and non-Treg repertoires. The table comes from immuneACCESS by way of TCRdb, which keeps in-frame sequences with V and J called. Part of the clones is missing from these tables; in studies checked, under half for an unresolved V gene and the rest for unknown reasons. D and trimming come from the DNA, and the V and J calls and clone size come from that table. The sample profile shows around 100,000 clones; roughly 92% of them were found once. The ten largest clones represent roughly 0.64% of the sample.

The full study reports these points: Among mappable alloreactive CD4+ clones, the Treg-derived fraction averaged approximately 69% with siplizumab versus 25% to 30% in control reactions. For roughly 75-96% of proliferating CD4+ or CD8+ clones, no naive or memory phenotype could be assigned. Whether proliferating Tregs from siplizumab cultures actually had suppressive function was not functionally confirmed. Siplizumab significantly lowered the cumulative frequency of alloreactive sequences that could be traced to unstimulated CD4+ memory T cells. Compared with memory T cells, unstimulated naive T cells appeared more diverse, and naive cells seemed to make a substantial contribution to the alloresponse. Because sequences below about 10^-5 frequency were poorly captured, only a minor fraction of alloreactive clones could be mapped to unstimulated subsets.

About this clone itself: Its antigen is not yet known. Base-call qualities are not available, and no considerably larger clone is one nucleotide away.

V loses 6 bases at its end and J loses 3 bases; junction bases beyond the gene matches: 9. The CDR3 starts with the cysteine, ends with the phenylalanine, and has 15 residues. Only the CDR3 portion is preserved as DNA: 45 bases, with reading frame beginning at the first base. The germline V gene specifies MNHNS as CDR1 and SASEGT as CDR2. TCRbeta CDR3 sequencing was performed on sorted unstimulated T cells and on proliferating T cells recovered from mixed lymphocyte reactions. Fresh whole blood from ten HLA-typed healthy donors served as the source for isolating PBMCs. To map where alloreactive clones came from, unstimulated CD4+ regulatory T cells were FACS-sorted.

Rearrangement joined TRBV6-1 to TRBJ2-3; TRBD1 lines up with 7 middle nucleotides. Source material: Tregs sorted from blood. The receptor comes from a human donor in good health. In nucleotide form, the sequence is TGTGCCAGCAGGACCGACAGGGTTGGGACAGATACGCAGTATTTT. It codes for CASRTDRVGTDTQYF.